This TCR beta chain was retrieved from a study of response to subunit inactivated influenza vaccine listed by TCRdb under 2018. Concerning the study at large: Deep quantitative profiling of the T cell receptor repertoire was used in the study to follow responses to a trivalent subunit inactivated influenza vaccine.

Points the paper makes about the study in general: According to the authors, only a limited number of new T cells may be recruited by each seasonal influenza vaccination.

A few counts support this clonotype. Its specific antigen is unknown. No much larger clone is present one base from it, and per-base qualities are unavailable. Library prep was done by RT-PCR. TCRdb lists the instrument as Illumina HiSeq 2500. Through fastp at Q25 and MiXCR, TCRdb rebuilt clones from the public reads, retaining in-frame beta chains. Duplicate CDR3 protein sequences are folded into a single record with the most common DNA and genes. This sample holds some 500,000 distinct CDR3 sequences; about 25% were observed only once. The top ten constitute around 1.8% of the sample. The cysteine opens and the phenylalanine closes a CDR3 of 14 amino acids. CDR3 DNA only is kept here, 42 bases in frame from base 1. Germline trimming amounts to 3 bases on V and 0 bases on J, with 3 as the count of junction bases outside the gene matches. From the germline V gene, CDR1 is SGHRS and CDR2 is YFSETQ.

This TCR was recovered from a man between 50 and 59 years old who received an inactivated influenza vaccine. Donor details come from another sample of the same person, matched by shared clones. The chain was built from TRBV5-1 and TRBJ2-7, with 7 junctional bases fitting TRBD2. This specimen was CD4+ T cells sorted from PBMCs, taken 4 to 6 days after vaccination. The bases read TGCGCCAGCAGCTGGCGGGGGAACTCCTACGAGCAGTACTTC. Translated, it reads CASSWRGNSYEQYF.